The source of this TCR beta chain is a study of blood T cell repertoires in COVID-19. Study summary: The United States, Italy and Spain were the sources of the acute and convalescent COVID-19 samples. Sources were T cells, B-cell-depleted T cells, or PBMCs; the material itself was cDNA or gDNA.

Authors' processing steps: Estimation of nucleated cell counts was performed using reference gene primer amplification. Profiling relied on immunoSEQ multiplex PCR, and the TCRdb table lists in-frame clones only, not all of them. V and J calls and clone size are as listed in that table; D and trimming were resolved from the DNA. This sample has around 110,000 clones, with roughly nine tenths found just once. Germline V gene sequence: CDR1 MNHEY, CDR2 SVGAGI. The CDR3 contains 12 residues. Trimming pared 8 bases from V and 11 bases from J, leaving 18 bases between. This clone was seen only once. The chain links TRBV6-5 to TRBJ1-1, with D tentatively TRBD1 (5 bases). Sequenced sample: peripheral blood. This receptor was taken from a man between 40 and 49 years old with acute or convalescent COVID-19. The CDR3 coding sequence is TGTGCCAGCGGGGCAGGGAAGAAAGATGCTTTCTTT. Protein: CASGAGKKDAFF.